Listed here are 23 T cell receptor beta chains from one sample, sequenced in a study of blood T cell repertoires in COVID-19. Assay used: immunoSEQ multiplex PCR; TCRdb lists only in-frame clones, some missing. The repertoire has hundreds of thousands of clones, about 88% of them found once; the top ten carry around 0.95%. Sequencing input: peripheral blood. All receptors derive from a man between 18 and 35 years old with COVID-19, enrolled during active disease.

The genes are TRBV19 and TRBJ1-5; D ambiguous. The V and J ends lost 3 bases and 6 bases respectively, with 12 bases between them. Germline loops: CDR1 LNHDA, CDR2 SQIVND (reference sequence). This CDR3 spans 14 amino acids. The CDR3 DNA reads as TGTGCCAGTAGTATTTTTATTACTAGTCAGCCCCAGCATTTT. Translating gives CASSIFITSQPQHF.

This clone came up once. The chain links TRBV6-1 to TRBJ2-7; 7 bases are shared with TRBD1. The CDR3 has 17 residues. V lost 4 bases to trimming and J lost 2 bases; unmatched junction nucleotides: 14. The germline gives CDR1 MNHNS, CDR2 SASEGT. The CDR3: CASSAASGQVRAYEQYF. The CDR3, as DNA: TGTGCCAGCAGTGCGGCCAGTGGACAGGTCAGAGCCTACGAGCAGTACTTC.

This chain links TRBV4-1 with TRBJ2-1; TRBD2 aligns across 10 bases. CDR1 is MGHRA, CDR2 YSYEKL, per germline. The junction had 5 bases not matched to a gene; V was cut back by 4 bases and J by 5 bases. This CDR3 region has 15 residues. CDR3 residues: CASSRAGGPDNEQFF. DNA for the CDR3: TGCGCCAGCAGCCGAGCGGGAGGGCCCGACAATGAGCAGTTCTTC.

V gene TRBV12-3 or TRBV12-4 combines with J gene TRBJ1-2; 11 bases are a match to TRBD1. CDR3 length: 13 amino acids. V lost 3 bases and J lost 8; bases outside the gene matches: 2. CDR3: CASSLGQGDGYTF. The CDR3 DNA is TGTGCCAGCAGTTTGGGACAGGGGGACGGCTACACCTTC.

The chain uses TRBV4-1 and TRBJ2-1; D may be TRBD2 (6 bases). The germline V gene has CDR1 MGHRA and CDR2 YSYEKL. The CDR3 length is 15 residues. Trimming pared 1 base from V and 8 bases from J, leaving 15 bases between. The CDR3 coding sequence is TGCGCCAGCAGCCAAGCGGGGTCACTAGCCTATGAGCAGTTCTTC. Amino acid sequence: CASSQAGSLAYEQFF.

The chain is built from TRBV2 and TRBJ1-2; D unresolved. Deletions cut 7 bases from V and 3 bases from J, with 15 bases between. CDR1 and CDR2 (germline): SNHLY, FYNNEI. This CDR3 has 14 residues. CDR3 residues: CASNPLTLYYGYTF. The DNA for the CDR3 is TGTGCCAGCAATCCTTTGACACTCTACTATGGCTACACCTTC. The entire variable domain, with the rest obtained from reference TRBV2 and TRBJ1-2, is as follows: EPEVTQTPSHQVTQMGQEVILRCVPISNHLYFYWYRQILGQKVEFLVSFYNNEISEKSEIFDDQFSVERPDGSNFTLKIRSTKLEDSAMYFCASNPLTLYYGYTFGSGTRLTVV.

The rearrangement joins TRBV5-6 to TRBJ1-6; TRBD1 aligns across 7 bases. The CDR3 loop spans 15 amino acids. V trimming: 5 bases; J trimming: 3 bases; junction bases outside the gene matches: 5. Germline CDR1 SGHDT, CDR2 YYEEEE. The CDR3 sequence is CASSMRDSYNSPLHF. As DNA, the CDR3 is TGTGCCAGCAGTATGAGGGACAGCTATAATTCACCCCTCCACTTT.

V and J are TRBV6-5 and TRBJ2-7; perhaps TRBD1 as D (5 bases). This CDR3 is built from 15 residues. Germline values: CDR1 MNHEY, CDR2 SVGAGI. Trimming removed 5 bases from V and 2 bases from J, with 16 bases in between. The CDR3 region is CASSNVWGGTYEQYF. The CDR3 bases are TGTGCCAGCAGTAACGTGTGGGGCGGTACCTACGAGCAGTACTTC.

The chain has TRBV9 and TRBJ2-7; 10 bases match TRBD2. The CDR3 covers 13 residues. The germline V gene has CDR1 SGDLS and CDR2 YYNGEE. V dropped 3 bases and J dropped 5; count of bases not matched to a gene: 2. The CDR3 nucleotides read TGTGCCAGCAGCGCGGGACTAGCGAACGAGCAGTACTTC. Translating gives CASSAGLANEQYF.

The genes are TRBV2 and TRBJ1-5; 8 nucleotides align to TRBD1. This CDR3 comprises 16 residues. The junction had 9 bases not matched to a gene; V was cut back by 6 bases and J by 2 bases. Germline values: CDR1 SNHLY, CDR2 FYNNEI. Written as DNA, the CDR3 is TGTGCCAGCAGCCTAGGACAGGGTTTTGGCAATCAGCCCCAGCATTTT. This translates into CASSLGQGFGNQPQHF.

The chain recombines TRBV19 with TRBJ1-1; D remains ambiguous. V was clipped by 1 base and J by 1 base, with 7 bases between them. Germline values: CDR1 LNHDA, CDR2 SQIVND (reference sequence). This CDR3 has 14 residues. In nucleotides, the CDR3 is TGTGCCAGTAGTATAGCAGCGGGGAACACTGAAGCTTTCTTT. It translates to CASSIAAGNTEAFF.

The chain is built from TRBV6-5 and TRBJ2-7; 10 bases fit TRBD2. This CDR3 contains 15 residues. Germline assignment: CDR1 MNHEY and CDR2 SVGAGI. Trimming took 5 bases from V and 2 from J; bases not matched to a gene: 6. The CDR3 protein is CASSTLGTSAYEQYF. CDR3 nucleotide sequence: TGTGCCAGCAGTACACTCGGGACTAGCGCCTACGAGCAGTACTTC.

CDR3 region: CASSLTSGGASDTQYF. CDR3 sequence (DNA): TGTGCCAGCAGCTTAACTAGCGGGGGGGCCTCAGATACGCAGTATTTT. The chain recombines TRBV7-2 with TRBJ2-3, with 13 bases aligning to TRBD2. Losses at the gene ends were 2 bases for V and 4 bases for J; bases not matched to a gene: 3. The CDR3 covers 16 residues. Germline CDR1 SGHTA, CDR2 FQGNSA.

The chain carries TRBV30 and TRBJ1-3; D uncertain. The CDR3 contains 13 residues. V lost 3 bases to trimming and J lost 0 bases, with 6 bases between them. Germline-derived CDR1 and CDR2 are GTSNPN and SVGIG (reference sequence). The CDR3 here is CAWRHHSGNTIYF. DNA for the CDR3: TGTGCCTGGAGACATCACTCTGGAAACACCATATATTTT.

This clone occurred once. The chain is built from TRBV5-8 and TRBJ2-1; TRBD1 matches 7 bases. The CDR3 sequence is 13 residues long. Germline CDR1 is SGHTS and CDR2 is YDEGEE. V lost 1 base and J lost 6; bases outside the gene matches: 1. DNA of the CDR3: TGTGCCAGCAGCTTGTGGGACAGCAATGAGCAGTTCTTC. Residues: CASSLWDSNEQFF.

V and J are TRBV5-1 and TRBJ2-3, with TRBD2 as a possible D gene (5 bases). CDR1 and CDR2 (germline): SGHRS, YFSETQ. Trimming shortened V by 2 bases and J by 6 bases, and 19 bases separated the two germline ends. The CDR3 loop spans 16 amino acids. This chain's CDR3 is CASSLPAVARADTQYF. The DNA for the CDR3 is TGCGCCAGCAGCTTACCCGCGGTAGCGAGAGCGGATACGCAGTATTTT.

The chain uses TRBV11-1 and TRBJ2-7; 8 bases fit TRBD1. In germline, CDR1 is SGHAT, CDR2 FQDESV (reference sequence). The CDR3 length is 14 residues. Unmatched junction bases numbered 6, after V lost 6 bases and J lost 2 bases. CDR3 bases: TGTGCCAGCAGATTGACAGGGGCCACCTACGAGCAGTACTTC. Protein: CASRLTGATYEQYF.

The chain recombines TRBV7-9 with TRBJ2-7; TRBD2 matches at 10 bases. The V gene's germline CDR1 is SEHNR and CDR2 FQNEAQ (reference sequence). This CDR3 spans 17 amino acids. V gave up 2 bases and J gave up 0 bases; unmatched junction bases: 7. CDR3 coding DNA: TGTGCCAGCAGCTTATGGACTAGCGGAAAAAGCTCCTACGAGCAGTACTTC. Translation: CASSLWTSGKSSYEQYF.

This clone was picked up one time. The chain combines TRBV5-6 with TRBJ2-3; D is uncertain. Germline CDR1 is SGHDT and CDR2 is YYEEEE. V was cut by 4 bases and J by 2 bases, with 8 bases left in between. The CDR3 length is 13 residues. The CDR3 DNA reads as TGTGCCAGCAGCGCAACTTTCACAGATACGCAGTATTTT. Residues: CASSATFTDTQYF.

The chain uses TRBV2 and TRBJ2-5; TRBD2 might be the D (6 bases). With 5 bases removed from V and 1 base from J, the gap between germline ends came to 8 bases. Germline V gene lookup returns CDR1 SNHLY and CDR2 FYNNEI. The CDR3 consists of 13 residues. CDR3 nucleotide sequence: TGTGCCAGCAGTCGGGGACTCCAAGAGACCCAGTACTTC. Its translation is CASSRGLQETQYF.

The V and J genes are TRBV2 and TRBJ1-5; D is unresolved. The length of the CDR3 is 13 residues. In germline, CDR1 is SNHLY, CDR2 FYNNEI. Trimming cost V 7 bases and J 0 bases, with 7 bases left between them. CDR3 DNA: TGTGCCAGCACCCCCTATAGCAATCAGCCCCAGCATTTT. This encodes CASTPYSNQPQHF.

The rearrangement uses TRBV6-5 and TRBJ1-5; tentatively, D is TRBD1 (5 bases). The germline V and J ends were trimmed by 7 bases and 5 bases, with 12 bases remaining between them. There are 13 residues in the CDR3. In germline, CDR1 is MNHEY, CDR2 SVGAGI. In DNA form, the CDR3 reads TGTGCCAGCACCCAGGGATGGGATCAGCCCCAGCATTTT. Its protein product is CASTQGWDQPQHF.

The chain combines TRBV28 with TRBJ2-1; no clear D gene. Germline V gene lookup returns CDR1 MDHEN and CDR2 SYDVKM. CDR3 length: 13 residues. V was pared by 2 bases and J by 9 bases, with 11 bases between. The CDR3 DNA follows: TGTGCCAGCAGTTTAGACACCTTGACTGAGCAGTTCTTC. This sequence encodes CASSLDTLTEQFF.